This T cell receptor beta chain came from a study of T cells in Graves' hyperthyroidism and ophthalmopathy. The source material, RNA transcripts, was used to amplify TCR beta CDR3 regions. The TCR CDR3 was amplified in a first-round RT-PCR using the HTBI primer set. TCRdb analysed the multiplex PCR reads with MiXCR anew, one entry per CDR3 protein. The table shows 500,000 to 700,000 distinct CDR3 sequences, with over 15% occurring only once. This clonotype was counted at least ten times. Germline V gene data show CDR1 as MDHEN and CDR2 as SYDVKM. The length of the CDR3 is 18 residues. The ends were cut back, 5 bases at V and 7 bases at J, with 26 bases in the middle.

The genes are TRBV28 and TRBJ1-4; D might be TRBD1 (6 bases). This TCR came from a young woman with Graves' hyperthyroidism. Sequenced material: blood. Here the CDR3 DNA reads TGTGCCAGCAGTAAAAGGGGTGGGGGGCGCGGGTCGTTTGAAAAACTGTTTTTT. Amino acid sequence: CASSKRGGGRGSFEKLFF.